This is a list of T cell receptor beta chains from one sample in a study of early stage breast cancer tumors. TCRdb keeps only in-frame clones here, not all; method: immunoSEQ multiplex PCR. The data contain around 41,000 clones, around 70% of them singletons. Sample: blood. These receptors all come from a person aged 45 to 59 with breast cancer. CDR3s include the opening cysteine and the closing phenylalanine or tryptophan. The order of the fields is CDR3 protein, CDR3 DNA, D gene, J gene, V gene, clone size, CDR3 length. The D gene is left open where the match is weak. Not all rows give a size; the values are once, few, many and, for expanded clones, a class.

CDR3aa: CASSSLLADQFF; CDR3nt: TGTGCCAGCAGCTCACTGCTAGCAGATCAGTTCTTC; d_gene: -; j_gene: TRBJ2-1; v_gene: TRBV7-9; abundance: -; len: 12
CDR3aa: CASSISTVGTGELFF; CDR3nt: TGTGCCAGCAGCATCTCGACAGTGGGAACCGGGGAGCTGTTTTTT; d_gene: -; j_gene: TRBJ2-2; v_gene: TRBV9; abundance: -; len: 15
CDR3aa: CASSFLSTDTQYF; CDR3nt: TGTGCCAGCAGCTTCCTAAGCACAGATACGCAGTATTTT; d_gene: -; j_gene: TRBJ2-3; v_gene: TRBV7-3; abundance: -; len: 13
CDR3aa: CASSLRQNTEAFF; CDR3nt: TGTGCCAGCAGCTTGCGACAGAACACTGAAGCTTTCTTT; d_gene: -; j_gene: TRBJ1-1; v_gene: TRBV5-6; abundance: once; len: 13
CDR3aa: CAGSSGVTYEQYF; CDR3nt: TGTGCCGGGTCTAGCGGAGTAACCTACGAGCAGTACTTC; d_gene: TRBD2; j_gene: TRBJ2-7; v_gene: TRBV2; abundance: -; len: 13
CDR3aa: CASSVPGLGTDTQYF; CDR3nt: TGTGCCAGCAGCGTTCCGGGACTAGGCACAGATACGCAGTATTTT; d_gene: TRBD2; j_gene: TRBJ2-3; v_gene: TRBV6-1; abundance: -; len: 15
CDR3aa: CASSPPAMGYTF; CDR3nt: TGTGCCAGCTCACCACCGGCCATGGGCTACACCTTC; d_gene: -; j_gene: TRBJ1-2; v_gene: TRBV18; abundance: once; len: 12
CDR3aa: CASSGHFGRTNTEAFF; CDR3nt: TGTGCCAGCAGCGGCCATTTCGGCAGGACAAACACTGAAGCTTTCTTT; d_gene: -; j_gene: TRBJ1-1; v_gene: TRBV28; abundance: -; len: 16
CDR3aa: CASSDSGGTQETQYF; CDR3nt: TGCGCCAGCAGTGACAGCGGGGGGACCCAAGAGACCCAGTACTTC; d_gene: TRBD2; j_gene: TRBJ2-5; v_gene: TRBV10-1; abundance: few; len: 15
CDR3aa: CASSREQGRDGYTF; CDR3nt: TGTGCCAGCAGCCGAGAACAGGGACGAGATGGCTACACCTTC; d_gene: -; j_gene: TRBJ1-2; v_gene: TRBV5-4; abundance: -; len: 14
CDR3aa: CASSIDGTGVTDTQYF; CDR3nt: TGTGCCAGTAGTATCGATGGGACAGGGGTTACAGATACGCAGTATTTT; d_gene: TRBD1; j_gene: TRBJ2-3; v_gene: TRBV19; abundance: few; len: 16
CDR3aa: CASSLLGERSGANVLTF; CDR3nt: TGTGCCAGCAGCTTACTCGGGGAGCGCTCTGGGGCCAACGTCCTGACTTTC; d_gene: -; j_gene: TRBJ2-6; v_gene: TRBV11-2; abundance: -; len: 17
CDR3aa: CASSLRSASNQPQHF; CDR3nt: TGTGCCAGCAGCTTACGGAGCGCCAGCAATCAGCCCCAGCATTTT; d_gene: -; j_gene: TRBJ1-5; v_gene: TRBV7-2; abundance: few; len: 15
CDR3aa: CASFGQVNTGELFF; CDR3nt: TGTGCCAGCTTCGGACAGGTGAACACCGGGGAGCTGTTTTTT; d_gene: TRBD1; j_gene: TRBJ2-2; v_gene: TRBV18; abundance: -; len: 14
CDR3aa: CASSEPGMGGTEAFF; CDR3nt: TGTGCCAGCAGTGAGCCAGGGATGGGTGGCACTGAAGCTTTCTTT; d_gene: -; j_gene: TRBJ1-1; v_gene: TRBV2; abundance: -; len: 15
CDR3aa: CASSWDSGYGYTF; CDR3nt: TGTGCCAGCAGCTGGGACAGTGGTTATGGCTACACCTTC; d_gene: TRBD1; j_gene: TRBJ1-2; v_gene: TRBV25-1; abundance: -; len: 13
CDR3aa: CASSYRGENQPQHF; CDR3nt: TGTGCCAGCTCGTACAGGGGAGAGAATCAGCCCCAGCATTTT; d_gene: TRBD1; j_gene: TRBJ1-5; v_gene: TRBV18; abundance: once; len: 14
CDR3aa: CASSRLPGSVSGNTIYF; CDR3nt: TGTGCCAGCAGCCGCCTCCCTGGCTCCGTCTCTGGAAACACCATATATTTT; d_gene: -; j_gene: TRBJ1-3; v_gene: TRBV14; abundance: once; len: 17
CDR3aa: CASSRQGKAGELFF; CDR3nt: TGTGCCAGCAGTCGACAGGGGAAGGCCGGGGAGCTGTTTTTT; d_gene: TRBD1; j_gene: TRBJ2-2; v_gene: TRBV2; abundance: once; len: 14
CDR3aa: CASSIELAGGHAQYF; CDR3nt: TGTGCCAGTAGTATTGAACTAGCGGGGGGGCACGCGCAGTATTTT; d_gene: TRBD2; j_gene: TRBJ2-3; v_gene: TRBV19; abundance: -; len: 15
CDR3aa: CASSEGGRMNEQFF; CDR3nt: TGTGCCAGCAGCGAGGGCGGGAGAATGAATGAGCAGTTCTTC; d_gene: TRBD2; j_gene: TRBJ2-1; v_gene: TRBV7-6; abundance: -; len: 14
CDR3aa: CASSLARNTEAFF; CDR3nt: TGTGCCAGCAGCTTGGCAAGGAACACTGAAGCTTTCTTT; d_gene: -; j_gene: TRBJ1-1; v_gene: TRBV7-2; abundance: -; len: 13
CDR3aa: CASSLDWGGGADTQYF; CDR3nt: TGTGCCAGCAGCTTAGACTGGGGCGGGGGGGCAGATACGCAGTATTTT; d_gene: TRBD2; j_gene: TRBJ2-3; v_gene: TRBV7-8; abundance: -; len: 16
CDR3aa: CASSRGLAGKGTQYF; CDR3nt: TGTGCCAGCAGCCGGGGACTAGCGGGTAAAGGGACCCAGTACTTC; d_gene: TRBD2; j_gene: TRBJ2-5; v_gene: TRBV7-8; abundance: -; len: 15
CDR3aa: CASSLGGQHYQPQHF; CDR3nt: TGTGCCAGCAGCTTGGGGGGACAGCATTATCAGCCCCAGCATTTT; d_gene: TRBD1; j_gene: TRBJ1-5; v_gene: TRBV5-6; abundance: few; len: 15
CDR3aa: CSVNRGGYGYTF; CDR3nt: TGCAGCGTTAACAGGGGTGGCTATGGCTACACCTTC; d_gene: TRBD1; j_gene: TRBJ1-2; v_gene: TRBV29-1; abundance: few; len: 12
CDR3aa: CASSLIPTGNEQFF; CDR3nt: TGTGCCAGCAGTTTGATTCCCACAGGGAATGAGCAGTTCTTC; d_gene: -; j_gene: TRBJ2-1; v_gene: TRBV27; abundance: -; len: 14
CDR3aa: CASSERGYTGELFF; CDR3nt: TGTGCCAGCAGTGAGAGGGGGTACACCGGGGAGCTGTTTTTT; d_gene: -; j_gene: TRBJ2-2; v_gene: TRBV25-1; abundance: -; len: 14
CDR3aa: CASSRQGEKLFF; CDR3nt: TGTGCCAGTAGTAGACAGGGTGAAAAACTGTTTTTT; d_gene: TRBD1; j_gene: TRBJ1-4; v_gene: TRBV19; abundance: few; len: 12
CDR3aa: CASSRTSGETQYF; CDR3nt: TGTGCCAGCAGTCGGACTAGCGGAGAGACCCAGTACTTC; d_gene: TRBD2; j_gene: TRBJ2-5; v_gene: TRBV6-6; abundance: -; len: 13
CDR3aa: CATSRGPLSGRGETQYF; CDR3nt: TGTGCCACCAGCAGGGGGCCCCTTAGCGGGAGGGGTGAGACCCAGTACTTC; d_gene: TRBD2; j_gene: TRBJ2-5; v_gene: TRBV15; abundance: few; len: 17
CDR3aa: CASTRGGAGRNTGELFF; CDR3nt: TGTGCCAGCACACGGGGTGGAGCGGGAAGAAACACCGGGGAGCTGTTTTTT; d_gene: TRBD2; j_gene: TRBJ2-2; v_gene: TRBV7-3; abundance: -; len: 17
CDR3aa: CASSLAVMRGRRDEQFF; CDR3nt: TGTGCCAGCAGCTTGGCCGTTATGAGGGGGCGGCGCGATGAGCAGTTCTTC; d_gene: TRBD1; j_gene: TRBJ2-1; v_gene: TRBV5-4; abundance: -; len: 17
CDR3aa: CASSASQGTSYEQYF; CDR3nt: TGCGCCAGCAGTGCGTCTCAGGGGACGTCCTACGAGCAGTACTTC; d_gene: -; j_gene: TRBJ2-7; v_gene: TRBV10-1; abundance: -; len: 15
CDR3aa: CASSQWGGARNTEAFF; CDR3nt: TGTGCCAGCAGCCAATGGGGGGGCGCAAGGAACACTGAAGCTTTCTTT; d_gene: -; j_gene: TRBJ1-1; v_gene: TRBV7-3; abundance: -; len: 16
CDR3aa: CASSLGTINTGELFF; CDR3nt: TGTGCCAGCAGCTTAGGTACAATAAACACCGGGGAGCTGTTTTTT; d_gene: -; j_gene: TRBJ2-2; v_gene: TRBV7-9; abundance: once; len: 15
CDR3aa: CAIRSAGTNTGELFF; CDR3nt: TGTGCCATCAGGTCAGCGGGGACGAACACCGGGGAGCTGTTTTTT; d_gene: TRBD2; j_gene: TRBJ2-2; v_gene: TRBV10-3; abundance: -; len: 15
CDR3aa: CASRRESYEQYF; CDR3nt: TGCGCCAGCAGGCGGGAGTCTTACGAGCAGTACTTC; d_gene: TRBD2; j_gene: TRBJ2-7; v_gene: TRBV5-1; abundance: -; len: 12
CDR3aa: CASHAEGPYGYTF; CDR3nt: TGTGCCAGCCATGCGGAGGGCCCCTATGGCTACACCTTC; d_gene: -; j_gene: TRBJ1-2; v_gene: TRBV6-1; abundance: -; len: 13
CDR3aa: CASSPNNLAGEQFF; CDR3nt: TGTGCCAGCAGCCCTAACAATCTGGCGGGTGAGCAGTTCTTC; d_gene: -; j_gene: TRBJ2-1; v_gene: TRBV11-2; abundance: -; len: 14
CDR3aa: CASSYVEDTGELFF; CDR3nt: TGTGCCAGCAGTTACGTAGAGGACACCGGGGAGCTGTTTTTT; d_gene: -; j_gene: TRBJ2-2; v_gene: TRBV6-6; abundance: few; len: 14
CDR3aa: CASSLDRGLDEQYF; CDR3nt: TGTGCCAGCAGCTTAGACAGGGGTTTGGACGAGCAGTACTTC; d_gene: TRBD1; j_gene: TRBJ2-7; v_gene: TRBV11-1; abundance: -; len: 14
CDR3aa: CASSRDFSNQPQHF; CDR3nt: TGTGCCAGCAGCCGGGACTTTAGCAATCAGCCCCAGCATTTT; d_gene: -; j_gene: TRBJ1-5; v_gene: TRBV5-8; abundance: few; len: 14
CDR3aa: CASSLGQGGIGYTF; CDR3nt: TGTGCCAGCAGCTTGGGACAGGGTGGGATAGGCTACACCTTC; d_gene: TRBD1; j_gene: TRBJ1-2; v_gene: TRBV5-5; abundance: -; len: 14
CDR3aa: CASSTGVNTEAFF; CDR3nt: TGTGCCAGCAGCACCGGGGTGAACACTGAAGCTTTCTTT; d_gene: -; j_gene: TRBJ1-1; v_gene: TRBV7-2; abundance: -; len: 13
CDR3aa: CGGTNYNEQFF; CDR3nt: TGCGGCGGGACTAACTACAATGAGCAGTTCTTC; d_gene: TRBD2; j_gene: TRBJ2-1; v_gene: TRBV29-1; abundance: -; len: 11
CDR3aa: CARRGFHEKLFF; CDR3nt: TGTGCTAGAAGAGGGTTTCATGAAAAACTGTTTTTT; d_gene: -; j_gene: TRBJ1-4; v_gene: TRBV19; abundance: -; len: 12
CDR3aa: CASSRLIGTDTQYF; CDR3nt: TGTGCCAGCAGCCGACTTATAGGCACAGATACGCAGTATTTT; d_gene: -; j_gene: TRBJ2-3; v_gene: TRBV7-3; abundance: -; len: 14
CDR3aa: CASASGEAGELFF; CDR3nt: TGTGCCAGCGCCTCGGGGGAGGCCGGGGAGCTGTTTTTT; d_gene: -; j_gene: TRBJ2-2; v_gene: TRBV6-5; abundance: -; len: 13
CDR3aa: CASSPRTDEQFF; CDR3nt: TGTGCCAGTAGTCCCCGGACTGATGAGCAGTTCTTC; d_gene: -; j_gene: TRBJ2-1; v_gene: TRBV19; abundance: -; len: 12
CDR3aa: CASSSLATDAQYF; CDR3nt: TGTGCCAGCAGCTCACTTGCCACAGATGCGCAGTATTTT; d_gene: -; j_gene: TRBJ2-3; v_gene: TRBV9; abundance: once; len: 13
CDR3aa: CASSPQTSGLDNEQFF; CDR3nt: TGTGCCAGCAGCCCCCAAACTAGCGGCCTTGACAATGAGCAGTTCTTC; d_gene: TRBD2; j_gene: TRBJ2-1; v_gene: TRBV7-3; abundance: -; len: 16
CDR3aa: CASSQPRTSGRNEQYF; CDR3nt: TGTGCCAGCAGCCAACCCCGGACTAGCGGGAGAAACGAGCAGTACTTC; d_gene: TRBD2; j_gene: TRBJ2-7; v_gene: TRBV4-2; abundance: -; len: 16
CDR3aa: CASSQGPGGGGTDTQYF; CDR3nt: TGCGCCAGCAGCCAGGGACCAGGCGGGGGGGGCACAGATACGCAGTATTTT; d_gene: TRBD2; j_gene: TRBJ2-3; v_gene: TRBV4-3; abundance: -; len: 17
CDR3aa: CASSLLGQGLNQPQHF; CDR3nt: TGTGCCAGCAGCTTGTTGGGACAGGGCCTAAATCAGCCCCAGCATTTT; d_gene: TRBD1; j_gene: TRBJ1-5; v_gene: TRBV5-4; abundance: -; len: 16
CDR3aa: CASSVAPSTDTQYF; CDR3nt: TGTGCCAGCAGCGTAGCTCCTAGCACAGATACGCAGTATTTT; d_gene: -; j_gene: TRBJ2-3; v_gene: TRBV9; abundance: -; len: 14
CDR3aa: CASSLGRVVRIDGYTF; CDR3nt: TGTGCCAGCAGCTTAGGCCGGGTTGTCAGAATAGATGGCTACACCTTC; d_gene: -; j_gene: TRBJ1-2; v_gene: TRBV7-8; abundance: -; len: 16
CDR3aa: CASSYSYTYEQYF; CDR3nt: TGCGCCAGCAGCTATAGCTACACCTACGAGCAGTACTTC; d_gene: -; j_gene: TRBJ2-7; v_gene: TRBV5-1; abundance: few; len: 13
CDR3aa: CASRPHRERARDEQFF; CDR3nt: TGTGCCAGCAGGCCGCACAGGGAAAGGGCCAGGGATGAGCAGTTCTTC; d_gene: -; j_gene: TRBJ2-1; v_gene: TRBV7-9; abundance: few; len: 16